The clone carrying this TCR beta chain was counted ten times or more. Its antigen is still unknown. The data are from a study of T cells after yellow fever vaccination. Background on the study: Where fractions had low cell numbers, libraries were prepared from them with the SMART-Seq v4 Ultra Low Input RNA kit.

The TCR cDNA carried a universal primer site and UMIs from 5'RACE template switching. TCRdb recomputed calls from the 5' RACE reads with MiXCR, one row per CDR3 protein. The sample carries approximately 300,000 distinct CDR3 sequences, 8% to 10% recorded once. Study outcomes and limitations: The study re-detected most primary-vaccination clones after the booster (roughly 96% CD4, 88% CD8). Weaker, the secondary response peaked sooner, at day 5 versus 15.

Trimming left V 6 bases short and J 9 bases short, with 12 bases between. The germline CDR1 and CDR2 sequences are DFQATT and SNEGSKA (reference sequence). The CDR3 sequence is 11 residues long. This sequence was found in a man aged 18 to 30 who received the YFV17D yellow fever vaccine. The input for sequencing was PBMCs, taken on the day of the first yellow fever vaccination. This sequence joins TRBV20-1 and TRBJ2-1, with D uncertain. CDR3 sequence reads: CSAPSPSEQFF. The CDR3 region has the DNA TGCAGTGCCCCATCCCCGAGTGAGCAGTTCTTC.